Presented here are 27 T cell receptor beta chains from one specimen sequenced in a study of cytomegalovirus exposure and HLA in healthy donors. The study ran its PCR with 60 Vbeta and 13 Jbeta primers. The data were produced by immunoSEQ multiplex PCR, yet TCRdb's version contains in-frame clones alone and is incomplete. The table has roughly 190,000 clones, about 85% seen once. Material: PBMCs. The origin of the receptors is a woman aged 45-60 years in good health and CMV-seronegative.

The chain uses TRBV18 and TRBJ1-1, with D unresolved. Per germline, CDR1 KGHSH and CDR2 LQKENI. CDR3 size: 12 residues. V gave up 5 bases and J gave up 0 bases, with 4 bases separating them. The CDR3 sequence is CASSKLNTEAFF. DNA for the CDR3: TGTGCCAGCTCAAAGCTGAACACTGAAGCTTTCTTT.

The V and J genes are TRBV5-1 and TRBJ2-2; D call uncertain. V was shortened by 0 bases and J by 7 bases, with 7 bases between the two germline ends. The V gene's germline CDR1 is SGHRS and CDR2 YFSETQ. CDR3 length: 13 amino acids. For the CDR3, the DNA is TGCGCCAGCAGCTTGGCGTTCGGCGGGGAGCTGTTTTTT. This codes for CASSLAFGGELFF.

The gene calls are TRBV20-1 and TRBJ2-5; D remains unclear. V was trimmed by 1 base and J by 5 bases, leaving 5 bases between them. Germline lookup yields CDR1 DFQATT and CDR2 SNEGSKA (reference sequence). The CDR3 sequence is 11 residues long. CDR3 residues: CSARVRETQYF. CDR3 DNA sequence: TGCAGTGCTAGAGTGCGGGAGACCCAGTACTTC.

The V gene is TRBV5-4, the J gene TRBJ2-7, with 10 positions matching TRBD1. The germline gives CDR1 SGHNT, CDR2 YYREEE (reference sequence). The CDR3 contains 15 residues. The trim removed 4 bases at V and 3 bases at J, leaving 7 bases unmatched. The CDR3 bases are TGTGCCAGCAGCCTTGGGACAGGGGACGTCTACGAGCAGTACTTC. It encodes CASSLGTGDVYEQYF.

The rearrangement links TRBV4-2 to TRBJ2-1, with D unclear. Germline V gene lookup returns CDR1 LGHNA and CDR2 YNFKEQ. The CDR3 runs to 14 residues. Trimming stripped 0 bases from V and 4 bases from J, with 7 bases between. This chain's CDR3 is CASSQETHYNEQFF. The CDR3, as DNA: TGTGCCAGCAGCCAAGAGACTCATTACAATGAGCAGTTCTTC.

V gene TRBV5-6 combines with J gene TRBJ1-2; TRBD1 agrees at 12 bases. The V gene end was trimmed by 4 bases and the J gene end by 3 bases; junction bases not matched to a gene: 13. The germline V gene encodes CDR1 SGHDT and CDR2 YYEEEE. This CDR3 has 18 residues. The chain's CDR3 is CASSPSGTGGEGDYGYTF. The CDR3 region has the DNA TGTGCCAGCAGCCCGTCCGGGACAGGGGGCGAAGGGGACTATGGCTACACCTTC.

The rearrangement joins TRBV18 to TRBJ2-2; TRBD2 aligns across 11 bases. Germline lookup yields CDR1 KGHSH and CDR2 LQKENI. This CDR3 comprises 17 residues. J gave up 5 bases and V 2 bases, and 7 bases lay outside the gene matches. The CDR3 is CASSPYSGRAGTGELFF. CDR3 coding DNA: TGTGCCAGCTCACCATATAGCGGGAGGGCCGGAACCGGGGAGCTGTTTTTT. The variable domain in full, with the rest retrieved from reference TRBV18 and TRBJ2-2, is NAGVMQNPRHLVRRRGQEARLRCSPMKGHSHVYWYRQLPEEGLKFMVYLQKENIIDESGMPKERFSAEFPKEGPSILRIQQVVRGDSAAYFCASSPYSGRAGTGELFFGEGSRLTVL.

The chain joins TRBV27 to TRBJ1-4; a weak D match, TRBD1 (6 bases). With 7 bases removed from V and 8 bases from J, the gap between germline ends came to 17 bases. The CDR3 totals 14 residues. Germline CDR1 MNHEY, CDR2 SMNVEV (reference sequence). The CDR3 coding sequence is TGTGCCAGCAAGGTGGGTCCAGGGGACGAAAAACTGTTTTTT. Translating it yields CASKVGPGDEKLFF.

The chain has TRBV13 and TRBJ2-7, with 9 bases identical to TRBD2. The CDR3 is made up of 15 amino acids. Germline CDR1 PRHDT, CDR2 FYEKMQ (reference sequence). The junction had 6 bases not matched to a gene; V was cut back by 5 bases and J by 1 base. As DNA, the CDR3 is TGTGCCAGCAGCCTTCTGCGGGAGGGGTCCTACGAGCAGTACTTC. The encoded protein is CASSLLREGSYEQYF.

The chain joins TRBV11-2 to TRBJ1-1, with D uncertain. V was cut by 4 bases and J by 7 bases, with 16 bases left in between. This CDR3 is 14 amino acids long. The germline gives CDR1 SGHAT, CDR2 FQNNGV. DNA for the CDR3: TGTGCCAGCAGCTCGGAAAAAAGACCGGGTGAAGCTTTCTTT. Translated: CASSSEKRPGEAFF.

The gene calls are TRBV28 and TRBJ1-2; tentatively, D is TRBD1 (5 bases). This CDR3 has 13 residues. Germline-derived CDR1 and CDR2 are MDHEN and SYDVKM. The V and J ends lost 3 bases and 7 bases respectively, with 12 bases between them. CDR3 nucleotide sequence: TGTGCCAGCAGTTTGCGGGGGTTAGGTGGCTACACCTTC. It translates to CASSLRGLGGYTF.

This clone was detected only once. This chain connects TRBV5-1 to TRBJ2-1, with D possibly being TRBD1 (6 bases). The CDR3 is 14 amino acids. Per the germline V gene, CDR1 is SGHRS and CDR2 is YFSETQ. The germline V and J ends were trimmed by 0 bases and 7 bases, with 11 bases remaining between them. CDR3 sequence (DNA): TGCGCCAGCAGCTTGGCACAGGGTAGGAATGAGCAGTTCTTC. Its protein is CASSLAQGRNEQFF.

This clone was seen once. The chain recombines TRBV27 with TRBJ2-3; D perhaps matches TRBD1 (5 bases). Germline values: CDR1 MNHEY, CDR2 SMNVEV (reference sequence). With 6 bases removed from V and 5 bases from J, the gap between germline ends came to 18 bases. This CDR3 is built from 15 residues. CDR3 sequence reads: CASSLQGRVRDTQYF. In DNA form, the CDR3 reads TGTGCCAGCAGCCTGCAGGGTCGGGTCCGAGATACGCAGTATTTT.

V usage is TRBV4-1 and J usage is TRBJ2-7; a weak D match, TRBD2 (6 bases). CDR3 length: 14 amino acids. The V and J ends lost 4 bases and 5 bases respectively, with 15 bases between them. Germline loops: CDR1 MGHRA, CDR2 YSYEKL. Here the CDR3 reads CASSLGGGENEQYF. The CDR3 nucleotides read TGCGCCAGCAGCCTAGGCGGCGGGGAGAACGAGCAGTACTTC.

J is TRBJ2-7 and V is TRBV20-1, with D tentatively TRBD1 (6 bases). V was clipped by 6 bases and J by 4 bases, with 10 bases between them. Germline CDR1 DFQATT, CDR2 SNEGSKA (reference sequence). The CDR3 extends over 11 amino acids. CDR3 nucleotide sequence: TGCAGTGCCGAGGGGGAGTACGAGCAGTACTTC. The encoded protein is CSAEGEYEQYF.

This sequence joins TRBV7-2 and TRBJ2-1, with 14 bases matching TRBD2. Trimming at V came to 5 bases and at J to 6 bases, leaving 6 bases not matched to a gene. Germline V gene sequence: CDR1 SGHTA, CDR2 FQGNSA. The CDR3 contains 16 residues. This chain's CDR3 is CASSTRGTSGSNEQFF. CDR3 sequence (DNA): TGTGCCAGCAGCACTAGGGGGACTAGCGGGAGCAATGAGCAGTTCTTC. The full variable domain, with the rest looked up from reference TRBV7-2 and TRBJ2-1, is GAGVSQSPSNKVTEKGKDVELRCDPISGHTALYWYRQSLGQGLEFLIYFQGNSAPDKSGLPSDRFSAERTGGSVSTLTIQRTQQEDSAVYLCASSTRGTSGSNEQFFGPGTRLTVL.

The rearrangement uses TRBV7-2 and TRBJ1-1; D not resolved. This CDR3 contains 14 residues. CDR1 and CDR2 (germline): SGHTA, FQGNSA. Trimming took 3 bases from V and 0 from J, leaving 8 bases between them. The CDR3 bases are TGTGCCAGCAGCTTCTGGAGGGTGAACACTGAAGCTTTCTTT. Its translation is CASSFWRVNTEAFF.

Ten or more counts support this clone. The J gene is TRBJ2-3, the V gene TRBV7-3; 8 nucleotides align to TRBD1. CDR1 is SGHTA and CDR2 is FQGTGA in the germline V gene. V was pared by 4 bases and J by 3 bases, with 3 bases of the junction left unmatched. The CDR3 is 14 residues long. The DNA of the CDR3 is TGTGCCAGCAGCTATGACAGGGGAACAGATACGCAGTATTTT. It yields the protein CASSYDRGTDTQYF.

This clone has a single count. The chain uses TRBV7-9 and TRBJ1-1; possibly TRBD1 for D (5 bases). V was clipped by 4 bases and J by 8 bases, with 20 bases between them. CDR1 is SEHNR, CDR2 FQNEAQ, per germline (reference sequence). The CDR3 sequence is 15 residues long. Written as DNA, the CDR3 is TGTGCCAGCAGCTCGCGGGGCACTCTCCCATCGGAAGCTTTCTTT. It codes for CASSSRGTLPSEAFF.

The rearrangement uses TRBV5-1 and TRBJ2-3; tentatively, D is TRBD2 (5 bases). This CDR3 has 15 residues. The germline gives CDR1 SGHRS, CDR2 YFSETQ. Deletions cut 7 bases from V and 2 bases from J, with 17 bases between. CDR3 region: CASCRLAGDTDTQYF. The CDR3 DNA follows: TGCGCCAGCTGCCGGCTAGCAGGAGACACAGATACGCAGTATTTT.

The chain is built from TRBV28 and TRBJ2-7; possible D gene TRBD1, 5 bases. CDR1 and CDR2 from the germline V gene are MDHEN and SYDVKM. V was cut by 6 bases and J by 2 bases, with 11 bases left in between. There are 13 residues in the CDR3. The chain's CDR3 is CASRPQGAYEQYF. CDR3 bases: TGTGCCAGCAGACCCCAGGGCGCCTACGAGCAGTACTTC.

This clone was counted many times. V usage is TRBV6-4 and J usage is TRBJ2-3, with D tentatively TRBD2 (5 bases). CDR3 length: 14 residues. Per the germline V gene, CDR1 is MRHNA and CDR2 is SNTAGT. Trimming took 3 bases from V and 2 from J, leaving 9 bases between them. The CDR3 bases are TGTGCCAGCAGTGAAGGACTTCCCACAGATACGCAGTATTTT. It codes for CASSEGLPTDTQYF.

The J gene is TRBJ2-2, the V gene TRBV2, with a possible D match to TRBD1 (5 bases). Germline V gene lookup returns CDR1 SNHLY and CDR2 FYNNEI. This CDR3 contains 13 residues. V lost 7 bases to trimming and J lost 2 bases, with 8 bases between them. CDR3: CASKGSNTGELFF. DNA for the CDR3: TGTGCCAGCAAGGGGTCTAACACCGGGGAGCTGTTTTTT.

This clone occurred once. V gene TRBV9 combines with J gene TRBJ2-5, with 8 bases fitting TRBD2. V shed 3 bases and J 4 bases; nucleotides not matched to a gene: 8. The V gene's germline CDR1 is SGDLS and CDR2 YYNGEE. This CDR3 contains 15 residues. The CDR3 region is CASSAGGGLGETQYF. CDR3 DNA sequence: TGTGCCAGCAGCGCCGGGGGGGGCCTGGGAGAGACCCAGTACTTC.

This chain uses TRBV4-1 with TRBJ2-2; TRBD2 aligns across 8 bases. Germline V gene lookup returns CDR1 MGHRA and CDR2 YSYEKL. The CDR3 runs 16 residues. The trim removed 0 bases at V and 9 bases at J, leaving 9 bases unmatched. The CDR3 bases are TGCGCCAGCAGCCAAGATACGACTAGCGTAGTGCGGGAGCTGTTTTTT. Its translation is CASSQDTTSVVRELFF.

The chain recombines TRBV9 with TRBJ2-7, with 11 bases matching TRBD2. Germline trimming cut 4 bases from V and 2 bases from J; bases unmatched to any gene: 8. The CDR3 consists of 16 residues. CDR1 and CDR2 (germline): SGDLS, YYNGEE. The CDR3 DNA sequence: TGTGCCAGCAGCCCCGGACTAGCGGGCCGTACCTACGAGCAGTACTTC. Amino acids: CASSPGLAGRTYEQYF.

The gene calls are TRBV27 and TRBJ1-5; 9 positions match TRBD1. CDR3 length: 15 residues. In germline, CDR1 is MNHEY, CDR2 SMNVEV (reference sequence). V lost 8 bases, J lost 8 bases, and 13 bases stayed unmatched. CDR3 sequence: CASRPGGTGQKPQHF. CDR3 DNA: TGTGCCAGCCGGCCTGGGGGGACAGGGCAGAAGCCCCAGCATTTT.